This TCR beta chain was recovered during a study of blood T cells in healthy people across ages. Remarks on this clonotype: What it binds is unknown.

The CDR3 length is 15 residues. Germline assignment: CDR1 MDHEN and CDR2 SYDVKM. The ends were cut back, 3 bases at V and 5 bases at J, with 17 bases in the middle. Combining a sample-barcoded 5' primer with a J-beta primer mix, a second PCR ran for about 7 to 12 cycles. All samples yielded 2.5 million or more CDR3-containing paired-end reads. TCRdb called the 5' RACE reads again in MiXCR, with one record for every CDR3 protein. The sample gives some 1,800,000 distinct CDR3 sequences, 39% of which show up once; under 25% is in the top ten. Study-wide points: Both higher diversity and more naive CD4+ cells marked long-lived donors when set against aged donors. In the absence of known donor CMV status, changes in expanded clonotypes were possibly confounded.

The TCR originated in a human donor in good health. Sequenced: blood. The V and J genes are TRBV28 and TRBJ2-7; maybe TRBD1 (5 bases). The CDR3 reads CASSFWAGKNNEQYF. The DNA for the CDR3 is TGTGCCAGCAGTTTTTGGGCAGGGAAAAACAACGAGCAGTACTTC.